These 21 T cell receptor beta chains were sequenced from one sample in a study of vaccination and CD4 T cells after COVID-19. These receptors' targets are unknown. Treatment described: roughly 10-day PBMC culture with coronavirus spike peptide pools or control peptides (ViraFEST assay). The study sequenced cultured CD4+ T cell DNA using the Oncomine TCR Beta short-read assay. TCRdb called the PCR reads again in MiXCR, with one record for every CDR3 protein. Of over 10,000 distinct CDR3 sequences detected, 50% appear once; the ten largest clones hold around 13%. The sequenced material came from CD4+ T cells from blood, cultured in vitro. The receptor set was obtained from a human donor who had recovered from COVID-19.

The chain has TRBV7-2 and TRBJ1-5; TRBD1 might be the D (5 bases). The V gene's germline CDR1 is SGHTA and CDR2 FQGNSA. V shed 7 bases and J shed 5 bases, with 9 bases lying between them. The CDR3 is 12 amino acids. CDR3 protein: CASKAGDQPQHF. As DNA, the CDR3 is TGTGCCAGCAAGGCGGGGGATCAGCCCCAGCATTTT.

This chain uses TRBV6-1 with TRBJ1-3, with D possibly being TRBD1 (6 bases). Germline CDR1 reads MNHNS; CDR2 reads SASEGT. The V end was cut by 6 bases, the J end by 5 bases, with 17 bases between. This CDR3 spans 15 amino acids. The CDR3 DNA is TGTGCCAGCAGCTTAGGACAGAACCTCAGAAACACCATATATTTT. Protein product: CASSLGQNLRNTIYF.

The chain recombines TRBV12-3 or TRBV12-4 with TRBJ2-1, with 14 bases that match TRBD2. V shed 6 bases and J 0 bases; nucleotides not matched to a gene: 13. The CDR3 totals 20 residues. CDR3 nucleotide sequence: TGTGCCAGCAGGCCAGCGGGACTAGCGGGGGCGCTGAGCTCCTACAATGAGCAGTTCTTC. Protein: CASRPAGLAGALSSYNEQFF.

The chain couples TRBV7-2 to TRBJ2-7; a possible D gene is TRBD1 (6 bases). This CDR3 has 13 amino acids. Per germline, CDR1 SGHTA and CDR2 FQGNSA. Trimming removed 2 bases at V and 3 bases at J, with 8 bases between. The CDR3 DNA sequence: TGTGCCAGCAGCTTAAACAGGGACTACGAGCAGTACTTC. This translates into CASSLNRDYEQYF.

The chain employs TRBV2 and TRBJ2-4; 9 bases are shared with TRBD2. J gave up 7 bases and V 4 bases, and 8 bases lay outside the gene matches. The CDR3 has 15 amino acids. The germline CDR1 and CDR2 sequences are SNHLY and FYNNEI. The chain's CDR3 is CASSGIAGVGNIQYF. In nucleotides, the CDR3 is TGTGCCAGCAGTGGGATAGCGGGGGTGGGGAACATTCAGTACTTC.

This sequence joins TRBV15 and TRBJ2-5, with unresolved D. The CDR3 runs 13 residues. Deletions cut 0 bases from V and 5 bases from J, with 7 bases between. Germline V gene lookup returns CDR1 LNHNV and CDR2 YYDKDF (reference sequence). The CDR3 nucleotides read TGTGCCACCAGCAGAGATATTCGTGAGACCCAGTACTTC. It is translated as CATSRDIRETQYF. The complete variable domain, with remaining parts taken from reference TRBV15 and TRBJ2-5, reads DAMVIQNPRYQVTQFGKPVTLSCSQTLNHNVMYWYQQKSSQAPKLLFHYYDKDFNNEADTPDNFQSRRPNTSFCFLDIRSPGLGDTAMYLCATSRDIRETQYFGPGTRLLVL.

This clonotype was seen a few times. The chain joins TRBV2 to TRBJ1-5, with TRBD1 identical over 9 bases. The germline gives CDR1 SNHLY, CDR2 FYNNEI. Losses at the gene ends were 4 bases for V and 3 bases for J; bases not matched to a gene: 4. The CDR3 sequence is 15 residues long. CDR3 in amino acids: CASSGDRAINQPQHF. CDR3 sequence (DNA): TGTGCCAGCAGTGGGGACAGGGCTATCAATCAGCCCCAGCATTTT.

This chain links TRBV20-1 with TRBJ1-1, with TRBD1 matching over 9 bases. The CDR3 has 15 amino acids. In germline, CDR1 is DFQATT, CDR2 SNEGSKA (reference sequence). V trimming: 3 bases; J trimming: 3 bases; junction bases outside the gene matches: 8. This chain's CDR3 is CSASTGTGLYTEAFF. DNA for the CDR3: TGCAGTGCTAGTACCGGGACAGGGTTATACACTGAAGCTTTCTTT.

This clonotype appeared a single time. V usage is TRBV20-1 and J usage is TRBJ2-3; 10 bases fit TRBD2. V was clipped by 3 bases and J by 5 bases; unmatched bases: 5. This CDR3 spans 14 amino acids. Per germline, CDR1 DFQATT and CDR2 SNEGSKA (reference sequence). In nucleotides, the CDR3 is TGCAGTGCTAGTGGAGCGGGGGGGAGAGATACGCAGTATTTT. Its protein product is CSASGAGGRDTQYF.

This rearrangement joins TRBV6-5 to TRBJ2-7, with D maybe TRBD1 (5 bases). The germline V gene has CDR1 MNHEY and CDR2 SVGAGI. CDR3 length equals 16 residues. The V end was cut by 0 bases, the J end by 0 bases, with 12 bases between. This CDR3 is CASSYSTRVFSYEQYF. The CDR3 DNA reads as TGTGCCAGCAGTTACTCGACCAGGGTATTCTCCTACGAGCAGTACTTC.

J is TRBJ2-2 and V is TRBV7-2; 10 nucleotides align to TRBD2. J lost 4 bases, V lost 2 bases, and 7 bases had no gene match. CDR3 length: 17 amino acids. Looked up from germline, CDR1 is SGHTA and CDR2 is FQGNSA. The CDR3 here is CASSLYPSGGLTGELFF. The CDR3 DNA follows: TGTGCCAGCAGCTTATACCCTAGCGGGGGCCTCACCGGGGAGCTGTTTTTT.

This clonotype was seen more than once but under ten times. The chain uses TRBV27 and TRBJ1-4; 11 bases are shared with TRBD1. Unmatched junction bases numbered 7, after V lost 5 bases and J lost 8 bases. The CDR3 is made up of 15 amino acids. CDR1 and CDR2 from the germline V gene are MNHEY and SMNVEV (reference sequence). DNA of the CDR3: TGTGCCAGCAGTCTAGGGACAGGGGGGAACGAAAAACTGTTTTTT. Translating it yields CASSLGTGGNEKLFF.

V is TRBV7-9 and J is TRBJ2-7; 12 bases line up with TRBD2. Germline lookup yields CDR1 SEHNR and CDR2 FQNEAQ (reference sequence). After removal of 4 bases from V and 0 bases from J, the junction contained 1 base not matched to a gene. The length of the CDR3 is 15 residues. CDR3 DNA: TGTGCCAGCAGCTCTAGCGGGGGGGACTCCTACGAGCAGTACTTC. This codes for CASSSSGGDSYEQYF.

This clonotype turned up a few times. This chain connects TRBV2 to TRBJ1-6; D possibly corresponds to TRBD1 (5 bases). This CDR3 is 15 amino acids long. CDR1 and CDR2 (germline): SNHLY, FYNNEI. V lost 6 bases to trimming and J lost 3 bases, with 12 bases between them. CDR3 coding DNA: TGTGCCAGCAGAGCTACAGGTGACTATAATTCACCCCTCCACTTT. It codes for CASRATGDYNSPLHF.

This chain links TRBV10-3 with TRBJ1-1; no firm D call. The germline gives CDR1 ENHRY, CDR2 SYGVKD. Deletions cut 5 bases from V and 1 base from J, with 5 bases between. The CDR3 covers 12 residues. CDR3 loop: CAISPGNTEAFF. CDR3 sequence (DNA): TGTGCCATCAGTCCCGGGAACACTGAAGCTTTCTTT.

This chain connects TRBV27 to TRBJ2-7; D may be TRBD2 (6 bases). Germline-derived CDR1 and CDR2 are MNHEY and SMNVEV (reference sequence). The CDR3 is 16 residues long. The V end was cut by 2 bases, the J end by 3 bases, with 17 bases between. This chain's CDR3 is CASSLGTGAGGYEQYF. CDR3 in DNA: TGTGCCAGCAGTTTAGGGACTGGGGCAGGAGGCTACGAGCAGTACTTC.

This clonotype was observed a few times. The gene calls are TRBV7-2 and TRBJ2-3, with a tentative D call TRBD2 (5 bases). The CDR3 sequence is 13 residues long. Trimming took 2 bases from V and 6 from J, leaving 9 bases between them. In germline, CDR1 is SGHTA, CDR2 FQGNSA. The CDR3 DNA reads TGTGCCAGCAGCTTACGGCGGGCGGATACGCAGTATTTT. Translation gives CASSLRRADTQYF.

This clonotype is judged medium-sized. The chain uses TRBV7-7 and TRBJ2-5; D may match TRBD1 or TRBD2 (6 bases each). Per germline, CDR1 SSHAT and CDR2 FNYEAQ (reference sequence). Trimming stripped 5 bases from V and 3 bases from J, with 19 bases between. CDR3 length: 16 residues. CDR3 bases: TGTGCCAGCAGCCAGGGGAGGATGGTGACCAAAGAGACCCAGTACTTC. Its protein product is CASSQGRMVTKETQYF.

The chain couples TRBV6-2 or TRBV6-3 to TRBJ1-5, with D possibly being TRBD1 (5 bases). Between the trimmed V and J ends, which lost 2 bases and 2 bases, there was a span of 13 bases. Per germline, CDR1 MNHEY and CDR2 SVGEGT. The CDR3 is 16 amino acids. The CDR3 loop reads CASSYRRDLRNQPQHF. The CDR3 bases are TGTGCCAGCAGTTACCGCAGGGACCTGCGCAATCAGCCCCAGCATTTT.

The V gene is TRBV30, the J gene TRBJ1-2, with a possible D match to TRBD1 (6 bases). In germline, CDR1 is GTSNPN, CDR2 SVGIG (reference sequence). The CDR3 runs 11 residues. CDR3 sequence reads: CVGGLNYGYTF. CDR3 bases: TGTGTAGGGGGGCTCAACTATGGCTACACCTTC.

The V and J genes are TRBV12-3 or TRBV12-4 and TRBJ1-3; no definite D call. V shed 4 bases and J shed 2 bases, with 6 bases lying between them. The length of the CDR3 is 13 residues. CDR3 sequence reads: CASSSSPGNTIYF. The CDR3 coding sequence is TGTGCCAGCAGTTCATCCCCTGGAAACACCATATATTTT.